This T cell receptor beta chain was captured by sequencing in a study of PD-1 blockade in classical Hodgkin lymphoma. Every patient had relapsed following autologous stem cell transplantation, and cohorts differed in brentuximab vedotin exposure. Thawed PBMCs underwent magnetic negative selection to yield purified CD4+ T cells. The assay was immunoSEQ multiplex PCR, and TCRdb's table has in-frame clones only and misses some. Of around 13,000 clones listed, 85% to 90% are singletons. This clonotype was obtained from a human donor with classical Hodgkin lymphoma. Sequenced here: CD4+ T cells from blood, sampled at baseline.

CDR3 sequence: CASSLAAALQETQYF. As DNA, the CDR3 is TGTGCCAGCAGCTTAGCGGCCGCTCTCCAAGAGACCCAGTACTTC. The J gene is TRBJ2-5, the V gene TRBV7-9; the D is unclear. Germline lookup yields CDR1 SEHNR and CDR2 FQNEAQ (reference sequence). V lost 0 bases to trimming and J lost 1 base, with 9 bases between them. The CDR3 has 15 amino acids.